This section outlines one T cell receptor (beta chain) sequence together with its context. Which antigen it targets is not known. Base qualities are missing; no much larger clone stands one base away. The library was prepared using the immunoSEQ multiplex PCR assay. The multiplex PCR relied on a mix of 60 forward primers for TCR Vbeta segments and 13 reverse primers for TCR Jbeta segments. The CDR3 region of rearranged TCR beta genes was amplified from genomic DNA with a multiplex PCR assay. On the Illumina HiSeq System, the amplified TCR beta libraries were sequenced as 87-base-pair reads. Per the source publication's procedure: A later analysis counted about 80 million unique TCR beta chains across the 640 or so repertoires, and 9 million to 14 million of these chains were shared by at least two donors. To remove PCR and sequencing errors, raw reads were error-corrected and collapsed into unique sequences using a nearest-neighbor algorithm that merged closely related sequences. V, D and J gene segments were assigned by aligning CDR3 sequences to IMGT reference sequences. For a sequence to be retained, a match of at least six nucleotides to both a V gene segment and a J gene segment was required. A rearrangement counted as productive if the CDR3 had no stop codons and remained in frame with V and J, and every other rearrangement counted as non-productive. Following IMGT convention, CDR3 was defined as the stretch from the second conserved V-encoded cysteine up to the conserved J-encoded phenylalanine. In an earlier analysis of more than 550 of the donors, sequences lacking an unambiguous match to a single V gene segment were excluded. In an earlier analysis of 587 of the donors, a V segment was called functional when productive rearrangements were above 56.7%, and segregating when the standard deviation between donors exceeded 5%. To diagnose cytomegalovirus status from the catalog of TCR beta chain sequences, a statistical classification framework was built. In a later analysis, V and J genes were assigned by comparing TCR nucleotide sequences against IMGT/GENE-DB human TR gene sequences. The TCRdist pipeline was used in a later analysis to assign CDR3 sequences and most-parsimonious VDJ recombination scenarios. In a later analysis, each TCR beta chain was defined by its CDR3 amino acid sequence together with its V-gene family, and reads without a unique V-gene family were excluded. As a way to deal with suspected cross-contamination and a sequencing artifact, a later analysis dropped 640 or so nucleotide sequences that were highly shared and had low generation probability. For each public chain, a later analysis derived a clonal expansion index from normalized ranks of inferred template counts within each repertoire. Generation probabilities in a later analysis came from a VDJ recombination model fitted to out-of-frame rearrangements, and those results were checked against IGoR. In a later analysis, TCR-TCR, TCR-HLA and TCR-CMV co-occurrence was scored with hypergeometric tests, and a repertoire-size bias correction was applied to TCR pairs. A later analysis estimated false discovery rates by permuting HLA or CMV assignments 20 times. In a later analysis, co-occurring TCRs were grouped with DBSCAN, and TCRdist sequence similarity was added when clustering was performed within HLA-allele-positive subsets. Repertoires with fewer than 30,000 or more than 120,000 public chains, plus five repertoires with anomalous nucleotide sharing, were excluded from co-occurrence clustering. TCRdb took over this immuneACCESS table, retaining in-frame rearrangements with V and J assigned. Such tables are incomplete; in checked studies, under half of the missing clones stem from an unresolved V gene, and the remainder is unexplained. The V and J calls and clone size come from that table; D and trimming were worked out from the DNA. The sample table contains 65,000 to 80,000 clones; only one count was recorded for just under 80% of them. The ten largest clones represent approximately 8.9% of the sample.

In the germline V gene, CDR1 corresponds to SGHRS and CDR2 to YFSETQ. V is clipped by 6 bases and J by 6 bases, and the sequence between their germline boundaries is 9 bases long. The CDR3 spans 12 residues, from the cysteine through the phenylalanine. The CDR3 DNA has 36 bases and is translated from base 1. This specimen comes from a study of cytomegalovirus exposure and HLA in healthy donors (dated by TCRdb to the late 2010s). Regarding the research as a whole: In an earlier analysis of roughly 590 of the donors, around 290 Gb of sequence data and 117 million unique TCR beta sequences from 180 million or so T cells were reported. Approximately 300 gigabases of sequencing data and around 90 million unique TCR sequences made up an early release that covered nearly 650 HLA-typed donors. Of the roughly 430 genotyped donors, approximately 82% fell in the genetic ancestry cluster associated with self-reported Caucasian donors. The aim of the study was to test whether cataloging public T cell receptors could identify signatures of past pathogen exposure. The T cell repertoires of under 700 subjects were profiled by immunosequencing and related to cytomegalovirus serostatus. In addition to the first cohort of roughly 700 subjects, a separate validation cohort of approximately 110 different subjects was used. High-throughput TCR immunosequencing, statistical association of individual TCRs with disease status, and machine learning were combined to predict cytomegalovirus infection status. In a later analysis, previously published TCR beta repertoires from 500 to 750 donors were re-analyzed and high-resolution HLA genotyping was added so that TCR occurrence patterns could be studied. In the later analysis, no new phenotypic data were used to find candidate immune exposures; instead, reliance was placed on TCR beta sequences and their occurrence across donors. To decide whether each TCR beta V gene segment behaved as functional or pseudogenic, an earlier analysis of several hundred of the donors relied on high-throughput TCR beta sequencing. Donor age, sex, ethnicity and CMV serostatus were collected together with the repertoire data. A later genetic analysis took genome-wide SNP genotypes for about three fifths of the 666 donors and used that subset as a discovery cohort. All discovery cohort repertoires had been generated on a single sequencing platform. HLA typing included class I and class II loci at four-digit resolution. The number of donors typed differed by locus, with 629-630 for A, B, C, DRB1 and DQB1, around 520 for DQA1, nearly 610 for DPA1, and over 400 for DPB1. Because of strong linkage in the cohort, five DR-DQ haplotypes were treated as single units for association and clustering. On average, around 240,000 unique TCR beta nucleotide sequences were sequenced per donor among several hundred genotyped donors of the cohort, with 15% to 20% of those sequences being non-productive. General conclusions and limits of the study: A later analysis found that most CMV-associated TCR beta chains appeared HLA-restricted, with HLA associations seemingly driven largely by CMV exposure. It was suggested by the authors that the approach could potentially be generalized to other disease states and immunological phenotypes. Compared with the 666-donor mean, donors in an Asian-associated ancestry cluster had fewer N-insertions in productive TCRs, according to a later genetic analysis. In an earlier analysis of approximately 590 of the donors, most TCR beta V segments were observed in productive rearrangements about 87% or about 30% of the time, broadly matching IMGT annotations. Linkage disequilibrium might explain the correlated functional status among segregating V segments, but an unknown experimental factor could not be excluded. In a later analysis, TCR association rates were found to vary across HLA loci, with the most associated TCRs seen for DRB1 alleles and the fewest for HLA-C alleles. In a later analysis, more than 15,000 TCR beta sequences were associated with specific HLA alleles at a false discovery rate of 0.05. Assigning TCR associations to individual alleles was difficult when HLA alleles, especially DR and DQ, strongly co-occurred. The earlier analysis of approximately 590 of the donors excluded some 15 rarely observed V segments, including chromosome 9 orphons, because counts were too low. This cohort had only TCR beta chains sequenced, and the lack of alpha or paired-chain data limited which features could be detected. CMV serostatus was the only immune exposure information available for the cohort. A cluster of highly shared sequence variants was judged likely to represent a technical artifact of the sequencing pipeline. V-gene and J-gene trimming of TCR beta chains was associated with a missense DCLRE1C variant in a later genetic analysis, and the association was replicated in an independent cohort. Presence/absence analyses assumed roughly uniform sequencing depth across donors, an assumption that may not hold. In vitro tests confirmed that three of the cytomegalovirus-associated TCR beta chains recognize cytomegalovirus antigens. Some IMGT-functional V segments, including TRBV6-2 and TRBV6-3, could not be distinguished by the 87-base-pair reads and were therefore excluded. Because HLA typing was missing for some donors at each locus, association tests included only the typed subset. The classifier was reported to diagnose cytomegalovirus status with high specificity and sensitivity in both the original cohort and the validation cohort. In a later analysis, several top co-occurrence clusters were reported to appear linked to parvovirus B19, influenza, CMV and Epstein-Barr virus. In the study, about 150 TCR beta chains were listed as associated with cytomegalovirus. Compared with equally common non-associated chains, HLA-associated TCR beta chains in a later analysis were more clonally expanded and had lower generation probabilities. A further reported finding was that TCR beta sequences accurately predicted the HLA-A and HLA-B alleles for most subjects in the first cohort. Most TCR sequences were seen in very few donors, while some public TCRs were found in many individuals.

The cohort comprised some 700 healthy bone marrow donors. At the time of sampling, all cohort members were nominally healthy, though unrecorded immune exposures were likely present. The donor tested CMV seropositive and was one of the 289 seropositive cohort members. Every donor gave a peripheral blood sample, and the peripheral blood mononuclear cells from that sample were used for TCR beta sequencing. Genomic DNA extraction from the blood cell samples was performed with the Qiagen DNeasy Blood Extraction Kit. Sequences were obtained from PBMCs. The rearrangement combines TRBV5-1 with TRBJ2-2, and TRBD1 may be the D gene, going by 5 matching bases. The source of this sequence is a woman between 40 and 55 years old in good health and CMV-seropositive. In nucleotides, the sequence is TGCGCCAGCACCAGGGATCCCGGGGAGCTGTTTTTT. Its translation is CASTRDPGELFF.